The present T cell receptor (beta chain) was sequenced within a study of blood T cell repertoires in COVID-19. This clone was counted only a few times. Sequencing used immunoSEQ multiplex PCR; TCRdb keeps in-frame clones, though not all of them. The sample lists approximately 350,000 clones, around 90% occurring once. Sequences were obtained from peripheral blood. The receptor was derived from a man aged 35 to 55 with acute or convalescent COVID-19.

This CDR3 is CSVVGPTGELFF. DNA for the CDR3: TGCAGCGTTGTTGGGCCAACCGGGGAGCTGTTTTTT. J is TRBJ2-2 and V is TRBV29-1; D uncertain. V lost 4 bases and J lost 5, with 8 bases in between. Looked up from germline, CDR1 is SQVTM and CDR2 is ANQGSEA. CDR3 size: 12 residues.